A selection of T cell receptor beta chains follows, all from one sample in a study of CDR3 diversity in severe acne. One entry per CDR3 protein, called by TCRdb with MiXCR from the PCR reads. The sample consists of 79,000 or so distinct CDR3 sequences, around 50% of them appearing once. Sequencing was done on a sample of blood. These receptors were obtained from a male donor with severe acne vulgaris. Each CDR3 is given with its conserved first and last residue. The D gene is left open where the match is weak. The size entry is marked missing in some rows and otherwise reads once, few, many or a size class.

j_gene | abundance | d_gene | v_gene | CDR3nt | CDR3aa
TRBJ1-4 | NA | NA | TRBV29-1 | TGCAGCGTTGATCGGGGAGGGGGTGAAAAACTGTTTTTT | CSVDRGGGEKLFF
TRBJ2-4 | few | TRBD1 | TRBV12-3/TRBV12-4 | TGTGCCAGCAGACGGACAGGGGGCTGGGACATTCAGTACTTC | CASRRTGGWDIQYF
TRBJ2-2 | NA | NA | TRBV24-1 | TGTGCCACCTGGGGCACCGGGGAGCTGTTTTTT | CATWGTGELFF
TRBJ1-3 | medium-sized | NA | TRBV5-6 | TGTGCCAGCAGCCAGGACGGGCTACACACCATATATTTT | CASSQDGLHTIYF
TRBJ2-2 | NA | NA | TRBV30 | TGTGCCTGGAGTGTACCTCGGAACACCGGGGAGCTGTTTTTT | CAWSVPRNTGELFF
TRBJ2-5 | NA | TRBD2 | TRBV10-3 | TGTGCCATCAGCCTAGCGGGAGGGAGTGGGGAAGAGACCCAGTACTTC | CAISLAGGSGEETQYF
TRBJ1-4 | few | TRBD1 | TRBV5-6 | TGTGCCAGCAGCCCCCGGGACAGTGAAAAACTGTTTTTT | CASSPRDSEKLFF
TRBJ1-3 | many | NA | TRBV9 | TGTGCCAGCAGCCGCCCGGACCTCTCTGGAAACACCATATATTTT | CASSRPDLSGNTIYF
TRBJ2-7 | NA | TRBD2 | TRBV7-6 | TGTGCCAGCAGCCCGACTAGCGGGAGTTCCGACGAGCAGTACTTC | CASSPTSGSSDEQYF
TRBJ1-5 | NA | NA | TRBV5-8 | TGTGCCAGCAGCTTGGACAGTTATAGCAGTCAGCCCCAGCATTTT | CASSLDSYSSQPQHF
TRBJ2-2 | many | TRBD2 | TRBV6-5 | TGTGCCAGCAGTAACCCTCGGACTAGCGGATACACCGGGGAGCTGTTTTTT | CASSNPRTSGYTGELFF
TRBJ2-1 | NA | TRBD2 | TRBV25-1 | TGTGCCAGCGGTGCCTTAGCGGGACTCTCCAGCTCGTACAATGAGCAGCTCTTC | CASGALAGLSSSYNEQLF
TRBJ1-1 | NA | TRBD1 | TRBV5-1 | TGCGCCAGCAGCCTCTGGGGACAGCAGAACACTGAAGCTTTCTTT | CASSLWGQQNTEAFF
TRBJ1-1 | NA | NA | TRBV28 | TGTGCCAGCAGTCGACAGGCTAGAACTGAAGCTTTCTTT | CASSRQARTEAFF
TRBJ2-1 | NA | TRBD2 | TRBV9 | TGTGCCAGCAGCCCCCCCCTAGCGGTATACAATGAGCAGTTCTTC | CASSPPLAVYNEQFF
TRBJ2-1 | NA | TRBD2 | TRBV20-1 | TGCAGTGCCCCGGGACTAGCGGGAGGTTTTACATGGAGTGAGCAGTTCTTC | CSAPGLAGGFTWSEQFF
TRBJ2-7 | many | NA | TRBV28 | TGTGCCAGCAGTTTAGGGGACCCCTACGAGCAGTACTTC | CASSLGDPYEQYF
TRBJ2-6 | few | NA | TRBV7-3 | TGTGCCAGCAGCTTAACTAGCGGCTCTGGGGCCAACGTCCTGACTTTC | CASSLTSGSGANVLTF
TRBJ2-1 | NA | TRBD2 | TRBV28 | TGTGCCAGCAGTGGGAGCGGGAGTGTATCCGATGAGCAGTTCTTC | CASSGSGSVSDEQFF
TRBJ2-1 | NA | NA | TRBV6-1 | TGTGCCAGCAGTGAAGCGCTGGACAGTGTCAATGAGCAGTTCTTC | CASSEALDSVNEQFF
TRBJ1-1 | NA | TRBD1 | TRBV11-2 | TGTGCCAGCAGCCAACAAACAGGGGGCACTGAAGCTTTCTTT | CASSQQTGGTEAFF
TRBJ1-2 | NA | TRBD1 | TRBV20-1 | TGCAGTGCTAGTGTAACAGGGGGCGCTGGCTACACCTTC | CSASVTGGAGYTF
TRBJ1-2 | NA | NA | TRBV2 | TGTGCCAGCAGGGACGGCTATGGCTACACCTTC | CASRDGYGYTF
TRBJ2-7 | once | TRBD2 | TRBV7-2 | TGTGCCAGCAGCACCAGCGGGAGTGATACTTACGAGCAGTACTTC | CASSTSGSDTYEQYF
TRBJ1-1 | NA | TRBD1 | TRBV6-6 | TGTGCCAGCAGTTCCGACAGGGTAGTAGGAGCTTTCTTT | CASSSDRVVGAFF
TRBJ2-5 | NA | NA | TRBV20-1 | TGCAGTGCTCGCGCACAGGGCGAGGGGGTGACCCAGTACTTC | CSARAQGEGVTQYF
TRBJ2-3 | many | NA | TRBV7-8 | TGTGCCAGCAGCTTAGCGTCGCAGGGCCCCACAGATACGCAGTATTTT | CASSLASQGPTDTQYF
TRBJ2-2 | NA | TRBD1 | TRBV6-5 | TGTGCCAGCACCATGACAGGGGGCGGCACCGGGGAGCTGTTTTTT | CASTMTGGGTGELFF
TRBJ1-1 | NA | NA | TRBV6-5 | TGTGCCAGCAGTTACTCCCATTCTTTGAACACTGAAGCTTTCTTT | CASSYSHSLNTEAFF
TRBJ2-3 | few | TRBD2 | TRBV14 | TGTGCCAGCAGCCTGCGACTAGCGGGAGGGCATACGCAGTATTTT | CASSLRLAGGHTQYF
TRBJ1-2 | NA | TRBD1 | TRBV12-3/TRBV12-4 | TGTGCCAGCAGATCCGGGACAGGCGGTGGCTACACCTTC | CASRSGTGGGYTF
TRBJ2-2 | many | TRBD1 | TRBV7-8 | TGTGCCAACCAACAGGGGGTCACCGGGGAGCTGTTTTTT | CANQQGVTGELFF
TRBJ2-5 | NA | TRBD1 | TRBV6-1 | TGTGCCACTAGACAGGGGGACCAAGAGACCCAGTACTTC | CATRQGDQETQYF
TRBJ2-7 | NA | TRBD1 | TRBV6-1 | TGTGCCAGCAGTGAATCTACGTTAGGACAGGGGGTACGCGAGCAGTACTTC | CASSESTLGQGVREQYF
TRBJ1-2 | NA | NA | TRBV7-9 | TGTGCCAGCAGCTTAGGTGTTGCCCCGTCCTATGGCTACACCTTC | CASSLGVAPSYGYTF
TRBJ2-1 | NA | NA | TRBV19 | NA | CAVYLCATSREASGTGNEQFF
TRBJ2-2 | NA | TRBD2 | TRBV24-1 | TGTGCCACCAGTGATTTAGCCAGCGGGGACACCGGGGAGCTGTTTTTT | CATSDLASGDTGELFF
TRBJ2-7 | NA | NA | TRBV10-1 | TGCGCCAGCAGTGAGCGCAGGGTGGCAGGCGAGCAGTACTTC | CASSERRVAGEQYF
TRBJ2-7 | NA | TRBD2 | TRBV11-1 | TGTGCCAGCACCTCCCCCGGCGGGAGACTGTACTACGAGCAGTACTTC | CASTSPGGRLYYEQYF
TRBJ2-5 | many | NA | TRBV28 | TGTGCCAGCAGTTTCCACGGACAGCAAGAGACCCAGTACTTC | CASSFHGQQETQYF
TRBJ1-4 | many | TRBD1 | TRBV7-2 | TGTGCCAGCAGCCCAACAGGGGGGAATGAAAAACTGTTTTTT | CASSPTGGNEKLFF
TRBJ2-7 | NA | TRBD2 | TRBV7-7 | TGTGCTAGCAGCTTAGGGGACGGGGGGGCCCTCTCCTACGAGCAGTACTTC | CASSLGDGGALSYEQYF
TRBJ2-7 | many | TRBD2 | TRBV28 | TGTGCCAGCACCCGGGGCGGGAGCTCCTACGAGCAGTACTTC | CASTRGGSSYEQYF
TRBJ2-2 | once | TRBD1 | TRBV7-6 | TGTGCCAGCAGCCCAAGATATACAGGGGTTACGAACACCGGGGAGCTGTCTTGG | CASSPRYTGVTNTGELSW
TRBJ2-5 | NA | TRBD2 | TRBV7-2 | TGTGCCAGCAGCTGGGAGGGAGCGTACTTC | CASSWEGAYF
TRBJ2-2 | NA | NA | TRBV19 | TGTGCCAGTAGTATCAGGGGCCCGAGGAGGTCGGACACCGGGGAGCTGTTTTTT | CASSIRGPRRSDTGELFF
TRBJ2-1 | NA | NA | TRBV18 | TGTGCCAGCTCACCTCGACCGACAGGACCCGCCTACAATGAGCAGCTCTTC | CASSPRPTGPAYNEQLF
TRBJ1-2 | NA | TRBD1 | TRBV10-3 | TGTGCCAGCAGTCCCTACAGGACAGGCTCCTATGGCTACACCTTC | CASSPYRTGSYGYTF
TRBJ1-1 | few | NA | TRBV6-1 | TGTGCCAGCAGTGAGAATGGACAGCCTGTGAGGGCTGAAGCTTTCTTT | CASSENGQPVRAEAFF
TRBJ2-6 | NA | NA | TRBV7-9 | TGTGCCAGCAGCTTAACCCTCCCCCCCACTGGGGCCAACGTCCTGACTTTC | CASSLTLPPTGANVLTF
TRBJ2-2 | NA | NA | TRBV20-1 | TGCAGTGCGAAGCCGCCAGGGAACACCGGGGAGCTGTTTTTT | CSAKPPGNTGELFF
TRBJ2-3 | few | TRBD2 | TRBV4-2 | TGTGCCAGCAGCCAAGAAGGGACTAGTTCGGATACGCAGTATTTT | CASSQEGTSSDTQYF
TRBJ2-7 | NA | TRBD1 | TRBV14 | TGTGCCAGCAGCCCTGTGACCGGGACAGGGTCCTACGAGCAGTACTTC | CASSPVTGTGSYEQYF
TRBJ1-2 | NA | TRBD1 | TRBV7-6 | TGTGCCAGCAGCTTAGATGACAGGGGCGGCTACACCTTC | CASSLDDRGGYTF
TRBJ2-3 | NA | TRBD1 | TRBV6-5 | TGTGCCAGCACCAAACAGGGGGCCCACACAGATACGCAGTATTTT | CASTKQGAHTDTQYF
TRBJ2-2 | many | NA | TRBV5-1 | TGCGCCAGCAGAGTAGACCCGCAGGCCGGGGAGCTGTTTTTT | CASRVDPQAGELFF
TRBJ2-2 | NA | TRBD2 | TRBV7-6 | TGTGCCAGCAGCTTAGAACTAGCGGGAGACGGTAGCACCGGGGAGCTGTTTTTT | CASSLELAGDGSTGELFF
TRBJ1-1 | NA | TRBD1 | TRBV7-8 | TGTGCCAGCAGCCCAGGGACAGACTCCTACCTGAACACTGAAGCTTTCTTT | CASSPGTDSYLNTEAFF
TRBJ2-5 | few | NA | TRBV7-8 | TGTGCCAGCAGCTTAGCTTGGGGGACGGACCAAGAGACCCAGTACTTC | CASSLAWGTDQETQYF
TRBJ1-2 | NA | NA | TRBV7-9 | TGTGCCAGCAGCCAAGGTTGGGGTATAGACTATGGCTACACCTTC | CASSQGWGIDYGYTF